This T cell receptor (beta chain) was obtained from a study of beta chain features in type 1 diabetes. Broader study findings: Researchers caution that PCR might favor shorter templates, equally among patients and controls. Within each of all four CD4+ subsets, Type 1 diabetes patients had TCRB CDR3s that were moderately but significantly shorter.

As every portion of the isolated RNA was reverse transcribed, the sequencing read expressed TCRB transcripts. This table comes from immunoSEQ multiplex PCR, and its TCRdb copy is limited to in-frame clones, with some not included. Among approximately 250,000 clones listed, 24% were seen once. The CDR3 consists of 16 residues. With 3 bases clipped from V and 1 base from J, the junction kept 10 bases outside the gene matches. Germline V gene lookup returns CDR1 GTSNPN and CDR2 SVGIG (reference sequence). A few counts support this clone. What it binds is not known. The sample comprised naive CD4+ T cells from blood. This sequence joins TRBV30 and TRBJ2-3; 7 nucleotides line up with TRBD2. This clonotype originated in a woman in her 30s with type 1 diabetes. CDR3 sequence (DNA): TGTGCCTGGAGCCAAGGTCTAGCGGTAGGCACAGATACGCAGTATTTT. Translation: CAWSQGLAVGTDTQYF.